This TCR beta chain was recovered during a study of CD4 T cells in relation to SARS-CoV-2 and coronaviruses. Using immunoSEQ multiplex PCR, the repertoire was profiled, and TCRdb retains in-frame clones only, with some absent. The sample contains around 20,000 clones, 65% to 75% of which appear only once. V dropped 6 bases and J dropped 2 bases, with 17 bases sitting between them. The CDR3 totals 15 residues. Germline V gene data show CDR1 as MNHEY and CDR2 as SVGAGI. With regard to this clone: The antigen is unknown.

CD4+ T cells from unexposed donors were obtained before the COVID-19 pandemic (2011-2018). CD4+ T cells were isolated from the cells after 10 days of culture. This chain joins TRBV6-5 and TRBJ2-7; no reliable D call. This clonotype was sampled from a human donor in good health. The material sequenced was CD4+ T cells from PBMCs, cultured in vitro. CDR3 DNA sequence: TGTGCCAGCAGCCGAGCCGGGTCCGCCGCCTACGAGCAGTACTTC. Translating it yields CASSRAGSAAYEQYF.